This T cell receptor beta chain was captured in a study of blood T cell repertoires in COVID-19 (dated by TCRdb to the early 2020s). About the full investigation: Samples from collaborators originated in the United States, Italy and Spain and spanned both the acute and convalescent phases of COVID-19. HLA class I and class II types, where available, came from metadata supplied by the sample provider rather than from assay-based typing. The repertoires were released in a freely available public database intended as a resource for research on the immune response to SARS-CoV-2. Deeply sampled blood TCRbeta repertoires from subjects exposed to, actively infected with, or recovered from COVID-19 were included in the dataset. The samples were drawn from two sources: the first 160 participants of the ongoing ImmuneRACE study, and about 1,300 subjects contributed by 6 global collaborators. The material from the prospective study consisted of cDNA or gDNA derived from T cells, B-cell-depleted T cells, or PBMCs. The sample metadata nearly always contained a de-identified subject ID, COVID-19 status, age in years and sex.

Each collaborating institution followed its own protocols to collect whole blood in K2EDTA tubes. For TCRbeta analysis, collaborators shipped samples as frozen whole blood, isolated PBMCs, or DNA extracted from either of those sample types. Results the study describes overall, beyond this receptor: How much clinical and demographic metadata was included differed by source and by participant, and the metadata was provided uncurated.

TCRbeta CDR3 regions were amplified from genomic DNA using the immunoSEQ Assay, a bias-controlled multiplex PCR. Per the source publication's procedure: Nucleated cell counts per sample were estimated from amplification of reference gene primers within the assay. To quantify the absolute abundance of each unique TCRbeta CDR3 rearrangement, sequence reads were collapsed and filtered. For each sample, productive Simpson clonality was calculated as the square root of Simpson's diversity index across productive rearrangements. TCRdb provides this immuneACCESS table in a form limited to in-frame rearrangements. Some clones are lacking; in checked studies, under half of them reflect an unresolved V gene, and why the rest are absent is not known. Clonal size and the V and J genes are those of that table, whereas D and trimming came from the DNA. The sample records about 50,000 clones, roughly 89% of which are singletons. 25% to 30% of the sample comes from the top ten.

A note on this clone: Its antigen is not yet known. No base quality values were provided; no much bigger clone lies one nucleotide off.

V ends up 8 bases short and J 5 bases short, with an unmatched junction base count of 9. The CDR3 runs 15 residues from the cysteine to the phenylalanine. The entry retains the CDR3 DNA only, 45 bases that are in frame from base 1. From the germline V gene, CDR1 is SNHLY and CDR2 is FYNNEI. This clonotype was sampled from a woman aged 80 or older with acute or convalescent COVID-19. The sample consisted of peripheral blood. The chain links TRBV2 with TRBJ2-5, with 12 central nucleotides matching TRBD1. Read as DNA, the sequence is TGTGCCAGCCGACGGGACAGGGGGCCGTGGGAGACCCAGTACTTC. Its protein product is CASRRDRGPWETQYF.